This T cell receptor beta chain was sequenced in a study of T cells in Graves' hyperthyroidism and ophthalmopathy. This clonotype was counted at least ten times. RNA transcripts provided the source from which TCR beta CDR3 regions were amplified. The HTBI primer set drove a first-round RT-PCR of the TCR CDR3. A single record per CDR3 protein comes from TCRdb applying MiXCR to the multiplex PCR reads. The sample includes hundreds of thousands of distinct CDR3 sequences, over 12% seen only once; the top ten take approximately 4.3%. V lost 5 bases and J lost 1, with 8 bases in between. This CDR3 has 13 residues. From germline, CDR1 is SGHTA and CDR2 FQGNSA.

V usage is TRBV7-2 and J usage is TRBJ2-5; D is possibly TRBD1 (6 bases). Sequencing was carried out using blood. This TCR came from a woman aged 35 to 49 with Graves' ophthalmopathy. The CDR3 here is CASSGQFQETQYF. CDR3 sequence (DNA): TGTGCCAGCAGCGGACAGTTCCAAGAGACCCAGTACTTC.